The 9 T cell receptor beta chains presented below share a single source sample, sequenced in a study of T cells after yellow fever vaccination. TCRdb itself ran the 5' RACE reads through MiXCR, one entry per CDR3 protein. The top ten clones hold approximately 0.78% of a sample with over 130,000 distinct CDR3 sequences, about 8% of them seen once. Specimen: CD4+ T cells sorted from PBMCs, collected 5 days after the yellow fever booster vaccination. Receptors originate from a man aged 30 to 45 who received the YFV17D yellow fever vaccine.

This clonotype was counted between two and nine times. The V call is TRBV18, the J call TRBJ2-2; possibly TRBD1 for D (5 bases). The germline V gene encodes CDR1 KGHSH and CDR2 LQKENI. The CDR3 consists of 16 residues. Trimming cost V 4 bases and J 0 bases, with 12 bases left between them. The CDR3 reads CASSHTVGANTGELFF. DNA for the CDR3: TGTGCCAGCTCACATACGGTAGGGGCGAACACCGGGGAGCTGTTTTTT.

This clonotype was seen ten or more times. This chain joins TRBV7-2 and TRBJ2-3; tentatively, D is TRBD2 (5 bases). The V end was cut by 3 bases, the J end by 0 bases, with 7 bases between. The CDR3 runs to 14 residues. In germline, CDR1 is SGHTA, CDR2 FQGNSA. CDR3 in amino acids: CASSFGLSTDTQYF. The CDR3 coding sequence is TGTGCCAGCAGCTTTGGACTTAGCACAGATACGCAGTATTTT. Full variable domain (missing parts from reference TRBV7-2 and TRBJ2-3): GAGVSQSPSNKVTEKGKDVELRCDPISGHTALYWYRQSLGQGLEFLIYFQGNSAPDKSGLPSDRFSAERTGGSVSTLTIQRTQQEDSAVYLCASSFGLSTDTQYFGPGTRLTVL.

This clonotype was recorded at least ten times. The genes are TRBV9 and TRBJ2-2; D tentatively fits TRBD1 or TRBD2 (5 bases each). There are 15 residues in the CDR3. Germline V CDR1 and CDR2: SGDLS, YYNGEE. Trimming pared 3 bases from V and 4 bases from J, leaving 13 bases between. The DNA for the CDR3 is TGTGCCAGCAGCGGCCGGGGACGGAGCACCGGGGAGCTGTTTTTT. As protein: CASSGRGRSTGELFF.

This clonotype was recorded at least ten times. J is TRBJ2-4 and V is TRBV29-1; 7 nucleotides agree with TRBD1. This CDR3 spans 15 amino acids. The ends lost 6 bases at V and 1 base at J; junction bases unmatched: 9. The germline gives CDR1 SQVTM, CDR2 ANQGSEA. Here the CDR3 reads CSVLFNRGAKNIQYF. CDR3 coding DNA: TGCAGCGTCCTATTTAACAGGGGCGCCAAAAACATTCAGTACTTC.

This clonotype was seen ten or more times. This sequence joins TRBV27 and TRBJ2-4; TRBD1 matches 8 bases. J gave up 6 bases and V 2 bases, and 3 bases lay outside the gene matches. The V gene's germline CDR1 is MNHEY and CDR2 SMNVEV (reference sequence). CDR3 length: 14 amino acids. The CDR3 spells CASSLQGAGNIQYF. For the CDR3, the DNA is TGTGCCAGCAGTTTACAGGGGGCTGGAAACATTCAGTACTTC.

This clonotype was counted ten times or more. The rearrangement uses TRBV6-2 or TRBV6-3 and TRBJ2-7; 8 bases align to TRBD2. The germline V gene has CDR1 MNHEY and CDR2 SVGEGT. The V and J ends lost 2 bases and 4 bases, in that order; junction bases with no gene match: 13. The length of the CDR3 is 17 residues. CDR3 DNA: TGTGCCAGCAGTTACACCTCTTTCAGCGGGAGTACGTACGAGCAGTACTTC. Translating it yields CASSYTSFSGSTYEQYF.

This clonotype was seen ten or more times. V gene TRBV27 combines with J gene TRBJ2-7, with no clear D. Trimming stripped 6 bases from V and 5 bases from J, with 20 bases between. Germline CDR1 reads MNHEY; CDR2 reads SMNVEV (reference sequence). The length of the CDR3 is 15 residues. The CDR3, as DNA: TGTGCCAGCAGCGCCTCGGGTTCCCTCGTGGACGAGCAGTACTTC. It yields the protein CASSASGSLVDEQYF.

This chain links TRBV5-8 with TRBJ1-1; TRBD1 matches at 7 bases. The V gene end was trimmed by 5 bases and the J gene end by 1 base; junction bases not matched to a gene: 5. The CDR3 totals 14 residues. Germline V gives CDR1 SGHTS, CDR2 YDEGEE. CDR3: CASRLQGTNTEAFF. Written as DNA, the CDR3 is TGTGCCAGCAGACTACAGGGGACGAACACTGAAGCTTTCTTT.

This clonotype showed up many times. The J gene is TRBJ1-1, the V gene TRBV12-3 or TRBV12-4; 11 positions match TRBD1. This CDR3 spans 13 amino acids. Trimming cost V 6 bases and J 4 bases; bases outside gene matches: 1. Written as DNA, the CDR3 is TGTGCCAGCAGGGGACAGGGGGGCACTGAAGCTTTCTTT. Translated: CASRGQGGTEAFF.